Listed below are T cell receptor beta chains from one sample, sequenced in a study of T cells in localized non-small cell lung cancer. Clones were sequenced by immunoSEQ multiplex PCR, and TCRdb holds only the in-frame ones, with some missing. The table has around 21,000 clones, 85% to 90% seen once. The input for sequencing was peripheral blood, taken before any cancer treatment. These receptors were obtained from a male donor at least 60 years old with stage I lung adenocarcinoma. Both conserved end residues are part of each CDR3. A D gene is named only where the DNA matches it firmly. Expanded clones are given a class, and other clones once, few, many or no size at all.

CSVTGPSGVQDTQYF	TGCAGCGTCACTGGGCCTAGCGGGGTCCAGGATACGCAGTATTTT	few	TRBV29-1	TRBD2	TRBJ2-3
CATSGTGVLEQYF	TGTGCCACTTCCGGGACAGGGGTGTTAGAGCAGTACTTC	.	TRBV2	TRBD1	TRBJ2-7
CASSELWGSGERPEAFF	TGTGCCAGCAGTGAACTCTGGGGCAGTGGGGAGAGGCCTGAAGCTTTCTTT	.	TRBV2	.	TRBJ1-1
CASSVGSSAGDTQYF	TGTGCCAGCAGCGTAGGAAGCAGCGCCGGAGATACGCAGTATTTT	.	TRBV9	.	TRBJ2-3
CASSEDGGSGNTIYF	TGTGCCAGCAGTGAAGACGGAGGCTCTGGAAACACCATATATTTT	medium-sized	TRBV6-1	.	TRBJ1-3
CASSPRNSGANVLTF	TGTGCCAGCTCACCACGGAACTCTGGGGCCAACGTCCTGACTTTC	.	TRBV18	.	TRBJ2-6
CASTSSTDTQYF	TGTGCCAGCACCTCTAGCACAGATACGCAGTATTTT	few	TRBV28	.	TRBJ2-3
CASSLKIQLHF	TGTGCCAGCAGCCTGAAGATACAGCTCCACTTC	.	TRBV7-2	.	TRBJ2-5
CASSIDWPGSYEQYF	TGTGCCAGTAGTATAGATTGGCCAGGGAGCTACGAGCAGTACTTC	.	TRBV19	.	TRBJ2-7
CASSSRAGDNEQFF	TGTGCCAGCAGCTCCAGAGCGGGGGACAATGAGCAGTTCTTC	.	TRBV7-7	TRBD2	TRBJ2-1
CASSISQGYEQYF	TGTGCCAGCAGTATATCCCAGGGTTACGAGCAGTACTTC	.	TRBV28	.	TRBJ2-7
CASSLEYRVIDEQYF	TGTGCCAGCAGCTTAGAATACAGGGTGATAGACGAGCAGTACTTC	.	TRBV7-2	.	TRBJ2-7
CASSGDGGNNQPQHF	TGTGCCAGCAGCGGGGACGGAGGTAACAATCAGCCCCAGCATTTT	.	TRBV11-2	.	TRBJ1-5
CATYRDRGENEQFF	TGTGCCACCTACCGGGACAGGGGGGAGAATGAGCAGTTCTTC	few	TRBV10-3	TRBD1	TRBJ2-1
CASSLGLAGVQETQYF	TGTGCCAGCAGCCTCGGACTAGCGGGCGTCCAAGAGACCCAGTACTTC	.	TRBV7-9	TRBD2	TRBJ2-5
CASSPSADYGYTF	TGTGCCAGCAGCCCCTCGGCTGACTATGGCTACACCTTC	.	TRBV6-5	.	TRBJ1-2
CASSEGQGPTYEQYF	TGTGCCAGCAGTGAGGGACAGGGACCCACCTACGAGCAGTACTTC	.	TRBV6-1	TRBD1	TRBJ2-7
CASSQDLGQGPGYTF	TGCGCCAGCAGCCAAGATTTAGGACAGGGGCCCGGCTACACCTTC	.	TRBV4-3	TRBD1	TRBJ1-2
CASSLELGNTEAFF	TGTGCCAGCAGCTTAGAGCTCGGGAACACTGAAGCTTTCTTT	.	TRBV5-6	.	TRBJ1-1
CASGEEGSVSYEQYF	TGTGCCAGCGGGGAGGAGGGGAGTGTGTCCTACGAGCAGTACTTC	.	TRBV6-1	.	TRBJ2-7
CASSGTSGGSYNEQFF	TGTGCCAGCAGCGGGACTAGCGGGGGTTCCTACAATGAGCAGTTCTTC	.	TRBV5-4	TRBD2	TRBJ2-1
CASSRRGSIYNEQFF	TGTGCCAGCAGCCGGCGCGGGAGTATCTACAATGAGCAGTTCTTC	.	TRBV5-6	TRBD2	TRBJ2-1
CASSQRQGGPYEQYF	TGTGCCAGCAGTCAGAGACAGGGTGGGCCCTACGAGCAGTACTTC	.	TRBV6-5	TRBD1	TRBJ2-7
CASTPGGRFGQPQHF	TGTGCCAGCACCCCGGGAGGGAGGTTCGGTCAGCCCCAGCATTTT	.	TRBV6-1	.	TRBJ1-5
CAWTSSGNTIYF	TGTGCCTGGACATCCTCTGGAAACACCATATATTTT	once	TRBV30	.	TRBJ1-3
CASRPGIGEKLFF	TGTGCCAGCCGACCGGGAATCGGCGAAAAACTGTTTTTT	.	TRBV6-1	.	TRBJ1-4
CASSDDRGDTEAFF	TGTGCCAGCAGTGACGACAGGGGAGACACTGAAGCTTTCTTT	.	TRBV6-4	TRBD1	TRBJ1-1
CSARDLGEQFF	TGCAGTGCTAGAGATTTAGGTGAGCAGTTCTTC	.	TRBV20-1	.	TRBJ2-1
CAWSVSRAGDSPLHF	TGTGCCTGGAGTGTGTCCAGGGCGGGGGATTCACCCCTCCACTTT	.	TRBV30	.	TRBJ1-6
CASSQGTVSTDTQYF	TGTGCCAGCAGCCAAGGGACAGTAAGCACAGATACGCAGTATTTT	.	TRBV14	.	TRBJ2-3
CASSTTITGSTDEQYF	TGTGCCAGCAGCACGACAATAACGGGATCTACTGACGAGCAGTACTTC	.	TRBV7-8	.	TRBJ2-7
CASSSGTSTDTQYF	TGTGCCAGCAGTTCCGGGACAAGCACAGATACGCAGTATTTT	.	TRBV7-2	.	TRBJ2-3
CAWSGQGYTEAFF	TGTGCCTGGAGTGGACAGGGGTACACTGAAGCTTTCTTT	.	TRBV30	TRBD1	TRBJ1-1
CASSLETYNEQFF	TGTGCCAGCAGCTTAGAAACCTACAATGAGCAGTTCTTC	.	TRBV11-3	.	TRBJ2-1
CASSSFSGLPYREQYF	TGTGCCAGCAGTTCGTTCTCGGGACTCCCCTATAGAGAGCAGTACTTC	.	TRBV28	.	TRBJ2-7
CASSPPPGDYSTDTQYF	TGTGCCAGCAGTCCGCCCCCAGGGGATTACTCCACAGATACGCAGTATTTT	.	TRBV27	.	TRBJ2-3
CASIFPGSQETQYF	TGTGCCAGCATATTTCCGGGGTCCCAAGAGACCCAGTACTTC	.	TRBV2	.	TRBJ2-5
CASSSPGTGVTEAFF	TGTGCCAGCAGTTCTCCGGGGACAGGGGTAACTGAAGCTTTCTTT	.	TRBV6-6	TRBD1	TRBJ1-1
CASSQDPSGGAETQYF	TGTGCCAGCAGCCAAGATCCTAGCGGGGGGGCAGAGACCCAGTACTTC	few	TRBV5-4	TRBD2	TRBJ2-5
CASSLLRDRTFGNTIYF	TGTGCCAGCAGCCTACTCCGGGACAGAACTTTTGGAAACACCATATATTTT	.	TRBV7-9	TRBD1	TRBJ1-3
CASSPTPHNEQFF	TGTGCCAGCAGCCCGACCCCTCACAATGAGCAGTTCTTC	.	TRBV14	.	TRBJ2-1
CASSLETTDTQYF	TGTGCCAGCAGCTTAGAGACCACAGATACGCAGTATTTT	.	TRBV11-2	.	TRBJ2-3
CASSWEAGIYNEQFF	TGTGCCAGTAGTTGGGAGGCAGGAATCTACAATGAGCAGTTCTTC	.	TRBV19	.	TRBJ2-1
CASSQSQGGYGYTF	TGTGCCAGCAGCCAGTCTCAGGGTGGCTATGGCTACACCTTC	.	TRBV4-2	.	TRBJ1-2
CASSPTGSGTEAFF	TGTGCCAGCTCACCGACAGGGAGTGGCACTGAAGCTTTCTTT	.	TRBV18	TRBD1	TRBJ1-1
CASSLGRSSGANVLTF	TGTGCCAGCAGTTTAGGGCGGAGCTCTGGGGCCAACGTCCTGACTTTC	.	TRBV27	.	TRBJ2-6
CSVEGQGYEQYF	TGCAGCGTTGAAGGACAGGGCTACGAGCAGTACTTC	.	TRBV29-1	TRBD1	TRBJ2-7
CASSHSGRAKDEQFF	TGTGCCAGCAGCCATAGCGGGAGGGCCAAGGATGAGCAGTTCTTC	.	TRBV7-9	TRBD2	TRBJ2-1
CASSLPGTGWNEQFF	TGTGCCAGCAGCTTACCCGGGACAGGGTGGAATGAGCAGTTCTTC	.	TRBV7-2	TRBD1	TRBJ2-1
CASSPGQFQPQHF	TGTGCCAGCAGCCCCGGACAGTTTCAGCCCCAGCATTTT	.	TRBV7-9	.	TRBJ1-5
CASSPSPEIRPFF	TGTGCCAGCAGCCCGAGCCCCGAGATCCGTCCTTTCTTT	.	TRBV11-2	.	TRBJ1-1